This note documents a single T cell receptor beta chain sequence. As yet, its antigen is unknown. Because it lacks the conserved phenylalanine or tryptophan at the end, this CDR3 is likely a read error. These data originate in a study of T cell repertoires in cytomegalovirus infection. Study information: Public TCR beta signatures marked donors with CMV infection and the matching HLA.

TCRdb itself ran the reads through MiXCR, one entry per CDR3 protein. The table shows about 700,000 distinct CDR3 sequences, with 30% to 40% occurring only once. CDR3 length equals 14 residues. Looked up from germline, CDR1 is SGHTA and CDR2 is FQGNSA. V shed 5 bases and J 2 bases; nucleotides not matched to a gene: 5. Study-wide findings and caveats: Totalled public TCR beta family frequency picked out people who carried CMV plus the relevant HLA.

The rearrangement links TRBV7-2 to TRBJ2-5; 7 bases are shared with TRBD1. The receptor's source is a human donor in good health (CMV status not recorded). Some clones in this sample may be carry-over from other donors' samples. Sequenced material: cultured PBMCs, taken from culture after CMV antigen stimulation. CDR3 DNA: TGTGCCAGCAGCGTCACAGGGGATCAAGAGACCCAGTACCTC. Protein sequence: CASSVTGDQETQYL.